This TCR beta chain was recorded in a study of cytomegalovirus exposure and HLA in healthy donors. Looked up from germline, CDR1 is SGHRS and CDR2 is YFSETQ. V lost 0 bases, J lost 3 bases, and 11 bases lay in between. The CDR3 runs 15 residues. PCR was performed using 60 Vbeta and 13 Jbeta primers. Per the original methods: Later, an analysis found about 80 million unique TCR beta chains, and about 9.9 million of these were shared. Only in-frame clones appear in the TCRdb table, and some are missing; sequencing was by immunoSEQ multiplex PCR. V and J calls and clone size are given by that table; D and trimming were obtained from the DNA. The table records some 150,000 clones, approximately 86% of them present only once. Study outcomes and limitations: The Asian-associated ancestry cluster reportedly had fewer N-insertions than the approximately 670-donor mean in a later analysis. The listing of 150 to 200 TCR beta chains classed them as cytomegalovirus-associated. Most of the TCR beta V segments (in an earlier analysis) were productive either about 87% or about 30% of the time.

Note on this clone: As yet, its antigen is unknown.

V is TRBV5-1 and J is TRBJ2-3; weak D call: TRBD1 (5 bases). This receptor was identified in a male donor in good health and CMV-seronegative. Material: PBMCs. The CDR3 DNA follows: TGCGCCAGCAGCTTGGCAGGACACCCTACAGATACGCAGTATTTT. Its translation: CASSLAGHPTDTQYF.